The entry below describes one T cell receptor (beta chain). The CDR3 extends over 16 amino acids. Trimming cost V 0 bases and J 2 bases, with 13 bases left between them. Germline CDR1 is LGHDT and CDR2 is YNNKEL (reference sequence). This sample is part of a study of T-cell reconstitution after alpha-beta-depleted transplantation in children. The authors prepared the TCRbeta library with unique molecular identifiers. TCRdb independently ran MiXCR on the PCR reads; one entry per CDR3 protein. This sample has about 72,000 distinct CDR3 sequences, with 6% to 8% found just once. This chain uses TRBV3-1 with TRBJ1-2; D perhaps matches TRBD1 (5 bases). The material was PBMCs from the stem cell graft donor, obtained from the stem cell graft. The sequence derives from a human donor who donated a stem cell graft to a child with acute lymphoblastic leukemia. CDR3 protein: CASSQDPTGGNYGYTF. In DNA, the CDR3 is TGTGCCAGCAGCCAAGATCCCACGGGGGGAAACTATGGCTACACCTTC. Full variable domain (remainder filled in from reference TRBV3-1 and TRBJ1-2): DTAVSQTPKYLVTQMGNDKSIKCEQNLGHDTMYWYKQDSKKFLKIMFSYNNKELIINETVPNRFSPKSPDKAHLNLHINSLELGDSAVYFCASSQDPTGGNYGYTFGSGTRLTVV.